These 14 T cell receptor beta chains were all obtained from the same sample, sequenced in a study of identical twins' blood T cells. TCRdb passed the 5' RACE reads through MiXCR, listing each CDR3 protein once. This table holds roughly 340,000 distinct CDR3 sequences, roughly 30% found once. Sequencing was performed on PBMCs. Receptors originate from a woman aged 18 to 55 in good health.

In this sample, this clonotype turned up a few times. The chain is built from TRBV29-1 and TRBJ2-5, with TRBD2 as a possible D gene (7 bases). V gave up 3 bases and J gave up 2 bases, with 10 bases separating them. Germline CDR1 SQVTM, CDR2 ANQGSEA. This CDR3 contains 13 residues. CDR3: CSVEGRGQETQYF. CDR3 nucleotide sequence: TGCAGCGTTGAGGGGAGGGGGCAAGAGACCCAGTACTTC.

The rearrangement uses TRBV11-2 and TRBJ2-2; a possible D gene is TRBD2 (6 bases). CDR3 size: 14 residues. V shed 1 base and J shed 9 bases, with 12 bases lying between them. Germline V gene data show CDR1 as SGHAT and CDR2 as FQNNGV. CDR3 nucleotides: TGTGCCAGCAGCTTAGGGGGACTTCCGTGGGAGCTGTTTTTT. Protein: CASSLGGLPWELFF.

This clonotype was found once. The chain recombines TRBV20-1 with TRBJ1-5; D is unclear. Deletions cut 6 bases from V and 2 bases from J, with 8 bases between. Germline V CDR1 and CDR2: DFQATT, SNEGSKA (reference sequence). The CDR3 is 12 amino acids. The CDR3 loop reads CSAGNGNQPQHF. DNA for the CDR3: TGCAGTGCGGGAAATGGCAATCAGCCCCAGCATTTT.

The chain links TRBV12-3 or TRBV12-4 to TRBJ2-4; unclear D gene. The CDR3 has 14 amino acids. Trimming stripped 0 bases from V and 8 bases from J, with 11 bases between. This CDR3 reads CASSLAHLGYIQYF. CDR3 nucleotides: TGTGCCAGCAGTTTAGCCCACCTTGGGTACATTCAGTACTTC.

The gene calls are TRBV6-1 and TRBJ1-2; TRBD1 might be the D (5 bases). Trimming cost V 7 bases and J 4 bases, with 16 bases left between them. The CDR3 sequence is 14 residues long. Germline loops: CDR1 MNHNS, CDR2 SASEGT. CDR3 DNA sequence: TGTGCCAGCACCCGTCTGACAGCGATCTATGGCTACACCTTC. Its protein product is CASTRLTAIYGYTF.

This clonotype has just one count. Since a much larger clone is just one base distant, this may be a read error. The rearrangement uses TRBV10-3 and TRBJ2-7; 8 bases match TRBD1. This CDR3 has 12 amino acids. V was pared by 5 bases and J by 6 bases, with 3 bases of the junction left unmatched. Germline V gives CDR1 ENHRY, CDR2 SYGVKD. The CDR3 loop reads CAISRDRGEQYF. The CDR3 DNA reads as TGTGCCATCAGTCGCGACAGGGGCGAGCAGTACTTC.

The CDR3: CASSLTTRSKLFF. DNA for the CDR3: TGTGCCAGCAGCTTAACCACCAGATCGAAACTGTTTTTT. The rearrangement uses TRBV11-2 and TRBJ1-4; no clear D. Germline loops: CDR1 SGHAT, CDR2 FQNNGV. The CDR3 runs to 13 residues. With 2 bases removed from V and 11 bases from J, the gap between germline ends came to 12 bases.

V usage is TRBV29-1 and J usage is TRBJ1-1; 11 nucleotides align to TRBD1. Trimming took 4 bases from V and 3 from J; bases not matched to a gene: 7. The CDR3 runs to 15 residues. Germline CDR1 and CDR2: SQVTM and ANQGSEA. The CDR3 loop is CSVGGQGAWYTEAFF. CDR3 coding DNA: TGCAGCGTTGGAGGACAGGGGGCTTGGTACACTGAAGCTTTCTTT.

The rearrangement uses TRBV29-1 and TRBJ2-1, with D maybe TRBD1 (6 bases). From germline, CDR1 is SQVTM and CDR2 ANQGSEA. The CDR3 contains 14 residues. With 6 bases removed from V and 7 bases from J, the gap between germline ends came to 19 bases. CDR3 DNA sequence: TGCAGCGTGGCCAGGACAGATCTACAGAATGAGCAGTTCTTC. Its protein is CSVARTDLQNEQFF.

The table lists this clonotype with many counts. The genes are TRBV10-3 and TRBJ1-1; D call uncertain. Germline CDR1 reads ENHRY; CDR2 reads SYGVKD. This CDR3 region has 12 residues. V lost 5 bases and J lost 4, with 8 bases in between. CDR3 sequence: CAISFDGTEAFF. The CDR3 DNA reads as TGTGCCATCAGTTTTGACGGCACTGAAGCTTTCTTT.

The chain recombines TRBV7-2 with TRBJ1-6; D gene unclear. CDR1 and CDR2 from the germline V gene are SGHTA and FQGNSA. The CDR3 covers 15 residues. V lost 3 bases, J lost 10 bases, and 16 bases lay in between. The CDR3 sequence: CASSLLPTWASPLHF. DNA for the CDR3: TGTGCCAGCAGCTTGCTCCCCACATGGGCGTCACCCCTCCACTTT.

To note about this clonotype: Its ends do not fully match the called genes, so a read error is possible. The chain links TRBV3-1 to TRBJ2-1; weak D call: TRBD1 (5 bases). Germline assignment: CDR1 LGHDT and CDR2 YNNKEL (reference sequence). The CDR3 totals 11 residues. The chain's CDR3 is CASRQGDEQFF. The CDR3 DNA follows: TGTGCCAGCAGGCAAGGGGATGAGCAGTTCTTC.

This clonotype was detected only a few times. The J gene is TRBJ2-1, the V gene TRBV20-1, with 7 bases fitting TRBD2. This CDR3 spans 17 amino acids. The J segment lost 4 bases and the V segment lost 6 bases, leaving 18 bases of the junction unmatched. CDR1 and CDR2 from the germline V gene are DFQATT and SNEGSKA (reference sequence). CDR3 in amino acids: CSAGIIGRERQYNEQFF. DNA for the CDR3: TGCAGTGCCGGAATTATTGGGCGGGAGCGGCAATACAATGAGCAGTTCTTC.

V and J are TRBV7-9 and TRBJ1-2, with D possibly TRBD1 on 5 matching bases. V was shortened by 7 bases and J by 3 bases, with 15 bases between the two germline ends. The germline V gene encodes CDR1 SEHNR and CDR2 FQNEAQ (reference sequence). The CDR3 consists of 14 residues. The CDR3 loop is CASTSHGGDYGYTF. CDR3 sequence (DNA): TGTGCCAGCACCTCCCATGGGGGTGACTATGGCTACACCTTC.